Listed here are 28 T cell receptor beta chains from one sample, sequenced in a study of blood T cell repertoires in COVID-19. Using immunoSEQ multiplex PCR, the repertoire was profiled, and TCRdb retains in-frame clones only, with some absent. The sample has some 150,000 clones; approximately 85% are singletons. The sample taken for sequencing was peripheral blood. These TCRs come from a man in his sixties with COVID-19, enrolled during active disease.

This clone turned up a few times. V usage is TRBV30 and J usage is TRBJ1-2; no reliable D call. The CDR3 loop spans 14 amino acids. The V gene's germline CDR1 is GTSNPN and CDR2 SVGIG (reference sequence). Trimming took off 0 bases at V and 2 bases at J, with 10 bases between the two ends. CDR3 sequence reads: CAWSVQNRNYGYTF. In DNA, the CDR3 is TGTGCCTGGAGTGTACAGAACAGAAACTATGGCTACACCTTC.

The genes are TRBV6-4 and TRBJ2-7; D unresolved. V was pared by 0 bases and J by 0 bases, with 12 bases between. CDR1 MRHNA and CDR2 SNTAGT come from the germline V gene. This CDR3 region has 16 residues. The CDR3 DNA sequence: TGTGCCAGCAGTGACTCGAGTAGTCTAAGCTCCTACGAGCAGTACTTC. This encodes CASSDSSSLSSYEQYF.

The rearrangement uses TRBV6-1 and TRBJ2-4, with TRBD1 matching 8 bases. Germline V gives CDR1 MNHNS, CDR2 SASEGT. This CDR3 is 17 amino acids long. V lost 0 bases to trimming and J lost 12 bases; unmatched junction nucleotides: 16. The CDR3: CASSEAGSVGQGITQYF. CDR3 coding DNA: TGTGCCAGCAGTGAAGCGGGCTCCGTAGGACAGGGAATCACTCAGTACTTC.

This clone was counted only a few times. This chain links TRBV3-1 (or the pseudogene TRBV3-2) with TRBJ2-2; no definite D call. V lost 0 bases and J 2 bases, leaving 16 bases between the germline ends. The CDR3 has 18 residues. The germline V gene encodes CDR1 LGHDT and CDR2 YNNKEL (reference sequence). The CDR3 DNA reads TGTGCCAGCAGCCAAGACCCGGTCGGTCGAGGAAACACCGGGGAGCTGTTTTTT. This codes for CASSQDPVGRGNTGELFF.

DNA for the CDR3: TGTGCCAGCAGCGGAGGGACAGGGGCCCAGCCCCAGCATTTT. It is translated as CASSGGTGAQPQHF. This chain links TRBV9 with TRBJ1-5; 10 bases line up with TRBD1. The CDR3 has 14 residues. Germline CDR1 is SGDLS and CDR2 is YYNGEE. The J segment lost 7 bases and the V segment lost 3 bases, leaving 4 bases of the junction unmatched.

J is TRBJ1-4 and V is TRBV27; TRBD1 matches at 9 bases. The trim removed 3 bases at V and 8 bases at J, leaving 13 bases unmatched. This CDR3 comprises 17 residues. Germline CDR1 MNHEY, CDR2 SMNVEV (reference sequence). The DNA for the CDR3 is TGTGCCAGCAGTTTTTTCCGGACAGGGGCGGAAAGCGAAAAACTGTTTTTT. Amino acids: CASSFFRTGAESEKLFF.

The rearrangement joins TRBV21-1 to TRBJ2-7; TRBD2 is the table's D call and was not checked against the DNA. TRBV21-1 is described as a pseudogene. The CDR3 runs to 15 residues. CDR3 DNA sequence: TGTGCCAGCAGCGGGACTAGCGGGGGAGCCTACGAGCAGTACTTC. Protein sequence: CASSGTSGGAYEQYF.

The chain carries TRBV9 and TRBJ1-4; D uncertain. Trimming pared 0 bases from V and 10 bases from J, leaving 13 bases between. In germline, CDR1 is SGDLS, CDR2 YYNGEE. The CDR3 consists of 14 residues. This CDR3 is CASSVDDPPGKLFF. CDR3 nucleotide sequence: TGTGCCAGCAGCGTAGACGATCCCCCGGGAAAACTGTTTTTT. Full variable domain (rest looked up from reference TRBV9 and TRBJ1-4): DSGVTQTPKHLITATGQRVTLRCSPRSGDLSVYWYQQSLDQGLQFLIQYYNGEERAKGNILERFSAQQFPDLHSELNLSSLELGDSALYFCASSVDDPPGKLFFGSGTQLSVL.

This clone was detected a few times. The chain carries TRBV7-2 and TRBJ2-5; TRBD1 might be the D (5 bases). The germline CDR1 and CDR2 sequences are SGHTA and FQGNSA. Between the trimmed V and J ends, which lost 5 bases and 3 bases, there was a span of 25 bases. CDR3 length equals 18 residues. CDR3 amino acids: CASSHNRVGLNPEETQYF. CDR3 bases: TGTGCCAGCAGCCACAACCGGGTGGGGCTCAACCCTGAAGAGACCCAGTACTTC.

The rearrangement links TRBV28 to TRBJ2-7; TRBD2 is a possible D gene (5 bases). The length of the CDR3 is 14 residues. CDR1 MDHEN and CDR2 SYDVKM come from the germline V gene. The V and J ends lost 2 bases and 6 bases respectively, with 14 bases between them. The CDR3 loop is CASSLSVFGVEQYF. CDR3 DNA: TGTGCCAGCAGTTTAAGTGTTTTCGGGGTCGAGCAGTACTTC.

This clone has more than one count but fewer than ten. V usage is TRBV5-5 and J usage is TRBJ1-5; 7 bases agree with TRBD1. Germline CDR1 and CDR2: SGHKS and YYEKEE (reference sequence). V lost 0 bases, J lost 4 bases, and 4 bases stayed unmatched. CDR3 length equals 15 residues. CDR3: CASSLEGQMNQPQHF. The CDR3 DNA is TGTGCCAGCAGCTTGGAGGGACAGATGAATCAGCCCCAGCATTTT.

In its sample, this clone was seen once. The chain recombines TRBV19 with TRBJ2-5, with 8 bases identical to TRBD1. The V gene's germline CDR1 is LNHDA and CDR2 SQIVND (reference sequence). The CDR3 contains 16 residues. V shed 4 bases and J 1 base; nucleotides not matched to a gene: 8. Written as DNA, the CDR3 is TGTGCCAGTAGTAAGGACAGGGCGGGGACCCAAGAGACCCAGTACTTC. This sequence encodes CASSKDRAGTQETQYF. Full variable domain (remainder filled in from reference TRBV19 and TRBJ2-5): DGGITQSPKYLFRKEGQNVTLSCEQNLNHDAMYWYRQDPGQGLRLIYYSQIVNDFQKGDIAEGYSVSREKKESFPLTVTSAQKNPTAFYLCASSKDRAGTQETQYFGPGTRLLVL.

This clone was seen once. The chain links TRBV27 to TRBJ2-3; 7 nucleotides line up with TRBD2. The CDR3 spans 14 residues. Looked up from germline, CDR1 is MNHEY and CDR2 is SMNVEV (reference sequence). V shed 5 bases, J shed 4 bases, and the junction held 6 bases outside the gene matches. CDR3 in amino acids: CASSTGLGPDTQYF. The CDR3 DNA is TGTGCCAGCAGTACCGGACTAGGGCCAGATACGCAGTATTTT.

Only one count was recorded for this clone. This chain uses TRBV5-8 with TRBJ2-7, with D possibly TRBD1 on 6 matching bases. V lost 5 bases to trimming and J lost 2 bases, with 17 bases between them. CDR1 and CDR2 (germline): SGHTS, YDEGEE. The CDR3 is made up of 15 amino acids. DNA of the CDR3: TGTGCCAGCAGACCTCCGGGACACGGAACCTACGAGCAGTACTTC. This gives the protein CASRPPGHGTYEQYF.

The genes are TRBV18 and TRBJ1-6; 7 nucleotides match TRBD1. The V gene end was trimmed by 6 bases and the J gene end by 10 bases; junction bases not matched to a gene: 12. The germline CDR1 and CDR2 sequences are KGHSH and LQKENI. The CDR3 covers 15 residues. The CDR3 nucleotides are TGTGCCAGCTCGCGCGCCGGGACAGCTGACTCACCCCTCCACTTT. This encodes CASSRAGTADSPLHF.

CDR3 coding DNA: TGCGCCAGCAGCTTACAATGGGGCGGAGAGACCCAGTACTTC. It yields the protein CASSLQWGGETQYF. The rearrangement joins TRBV5-1 to TRBJ2-5, with D perhaps matching TRBD1 (5 bases). The CDR3 is 14 amino acids. Germline V gene data show CDR1 as SGHRS and CDR2 as YFSETQ. V lost 2 bases to trimming and J lost 4 bases, with 12 bases between them.

The rearrangement links TRBV19 to TRBJ2-2; 11 nucleotides line up with TRBD1. The CDR3 extends over 15 amino acids. V was pared by 9 bases and J by 7 bases, with 10 bases of the junction left unmatched. CDR1 and CDR2 from the germline V gene are LNHDA and SQIVND (reference sequence). The CDR3 DNA reads TGTGCCAGCCGAGGACAGGGGGCGCTTAACGGGGAGCTGTTTTTT. This gives the protein CASRGQGALNGELFF.

This clone was seen a few times. The chain recombines TRBV12-3 or TRBV12-4 with TRBJ2-7, with D perhaps TRBD1 (5 bases). The CDR3 sequence is 13 residues long. V was cut by 6 bases and J by 3 bases, with 12 bases left in between. This CDR3 reads CASRLTGLYEQYF. For the CDR3, the DNA is TGTGCCAGCAGGCTTACAGGTCTCTACGAGCAGTACTTC.

This chain uses TRBV11-3 with TRBJ1-2; D ambiguous. Germline V CDR1 and CDR2: SGHNT, YENEEA. The V and J ends lost 5 bases and 3 bases respectively, with 13 bases between them. CDR3 size: 14 residues. The CDR3 loop is CASSPSGVDYGYTF. The CDR3 bases are TGTGCCAGCAGCCCTAGCGGGGTAGACTATGGCTACACCTTC.

V usage is TRBV4-3 and J usage is TRBJ1-2; 10 bases fit TRBD1. This CDR3 has 15 amino acids. The germline CDR1 and CDR2 sequences are LGHNA and YSLEER. Losses at the gene ends were 4 bases for V and 7 bases for J; bases not matched to a gene: 9. CDR3 sequence (DNA): TGCGCCAGCAGCCCCTACCGGGACAGGGGACCTGGCTACACCTTC. Translated, it gives CASSPYRDRGPGYTF.

The DNA of the CDR3 is TGTGCCTGGAGTAACGGACAGGGGCCCCGAGGGAATCAGCCCCAGCATTTT. This encodes CAWSNGQGPRGNQPQHF. V is TRBV30 and J is TRBJ1-5; 9 bases line up with TRBD1. There are 17 residues in the CDR3. Germline-derived CDR1 and CDR2 are GTSNPN and SVGIG (reference sequence). The V gene end was trimmed by 2 bases and the J gene end by 4 bases; junction bases not matched to a gene: 12.

This chain links TRBV6-5 with TRBJ1-2; 9 bases match TRBD1. With 7 bases clipped from V and 4 bases from J, the junction kept 7 bases outside the gene matches. The CDR3 is made up of 14 amino acids. The germline CDR1 and CDR2 sequences are MNHEY and SVGAGI. Here the CDR3 reads CASTSGQGGYGYTF. The CDR3 DNA reads TGTGCCAGCACCTCGGGACAGGGTGGCTATGGCTACACCTTC.

The chain recombines TRBV19 with TRBJ2-7; 9 bases are shared with TRBD1. Germline CDR1 LNHDA, CDR2 SQIVND (reference sequence). The CDR3 totals 14 residues. Germline trimming cut 5 bases from V and 6 bases from J; bases unmatched to any gene: 8. The CDR3, as DNA: TGTGCCAGTAGTGTGGGGACAGGGTCCGCCGAGCAGTACTTC. Translating gives CASSVGTGSAEQYF.

The chain links TRBV27 to TRBJ2-1; 9 bases match TRBD1. Unmatched junction bases numbered 12, after V lost 6 bases and J lost 9 bases. Germline V lookup: CDR1 MNHEY, CDR2 SMNVEV (reference sequence). The CDR3 consists of 15 residues. Here the CDR3 reads CASRAGTGFPIEQFF. In DNA, the CDR3 is TGTGCCAGCAGGGCCGGGACAGGGTTCCCGATTGAGCAGTTCTTC.

The V call is TRBV28, the J call TRBJ1-2; D ambiguous. The germline V gene has CDR1 MDHEN and CDR2 SYDVKM. The CDR3 is 15 residues long. The V end lost 6 bases, the J end lost 0 bases, and 14 bases lay between the germline ends. The CDR3 region is CASSSLLPANYGYTF. CDR3 coding DNA: TGTGCCAGCAGCTCTCTTTTGCCAGCTAACTATGGCTACACCTTC.

The V call is TRBV7-2, the J call TRBJ2-5, with 8 bases lining up with TRBD2. The CDR3 is 14 amino acids. Germline V gene lookup returns CDR1 SGHTA and CDR2 FQGNSA. V shed 6 bases and J 3 bases; nucleotides not matched to a gene: 6. The CDR3 DNA is TGTGCCAGCAGAAAAGGCGGGGGGAAAGAGACCCAGTACTTC. Translating gives CASRKGGGKETQYF.

The chain joins TRBV10-2 to TRBJ1-5; D gene uncertain. V was cut by 8 bases and J by 2 bases, with 13 bases left in between. There are 14 residues in the CDR3. The germline V gene has CDR1 WSHSY and CDR2 SAAADI. The CDR3 region is CASRQVGGNQPQHF. The DNA of the CDR3 is TGCGCCAGCCGTCAAGTCGGGGGCAATCAGCCCCAGCATTTT.

The rearrangement joins TRBV20-1 to TRBJ2-7; possibly TRBD1 for D (5 bases). This CDR3 has 11 residues. Trimming stripped 3 bases from V and 6 bases from J, with 9 bases between. Per the germline V gene, CDR1 is DFQATT and CDR2 is SNEGSKA (reference sequence). The DNA for the CDR3 is TGCAGTGCTAGTCCAGGGATCGAGCAGTACTTC. Protein sequence: CSASPGIEQYF.